This entry describes one TCR beta chain. The CDR3 loop spans 14 amino acids. V lost 6 bases to trimming and J lost 1 base, with 12 bases between them. CDR1 and CDR2 (germline): WSHSY, SAAADI. These data originate in a study of blood T cell repertoires in COVID-19. Study information: Material from acute and convalescent COVID-19 was sourced from the United States, Italy and Spain. PBMCs, B-cell-depleted T cells, or T cells provided the cDNA or gDNA that made up the material.

Source study methods: Quantification of nucleated cells was approximated via reference gene primer amplification. TCRdb's copy holds only in-frame clones and misses some; the assay was immunoSEQ multiplex PCR. The V and J calls and the clone size are those of that table, but D and trimming were determined from the DNA. The table lists 200,000 to 250,000 clones, 70% to 90% of them singletons, with 9.5% to 15% in the top ten. The specimen was peripheral blood. The receptor comes from a human donor in a cohort sampled during active COVID-19. V and J are TRBV10-2 and TRBJ1-2; D remains unclear. The CDR3 reads CASSPGTHNYGYTF. As DNA, the CDR3 is TGCGCCAGCAGCCCCGGTACCCATAACTATGGCTACACCTTC.